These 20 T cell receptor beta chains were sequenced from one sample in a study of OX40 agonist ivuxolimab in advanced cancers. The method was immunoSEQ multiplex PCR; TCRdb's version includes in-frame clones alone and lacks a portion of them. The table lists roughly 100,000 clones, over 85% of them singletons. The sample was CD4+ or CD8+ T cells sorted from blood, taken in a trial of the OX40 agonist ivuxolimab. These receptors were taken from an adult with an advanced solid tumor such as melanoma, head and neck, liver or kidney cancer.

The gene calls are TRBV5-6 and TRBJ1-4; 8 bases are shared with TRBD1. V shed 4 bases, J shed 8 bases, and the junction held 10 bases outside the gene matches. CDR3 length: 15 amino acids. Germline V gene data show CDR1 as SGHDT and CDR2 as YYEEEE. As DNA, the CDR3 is TGTGCCAGCAGCCCCGGGACAGGACCCAACGAAAAACTGTTTTTT. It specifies CASSPGTGPNEKLFF. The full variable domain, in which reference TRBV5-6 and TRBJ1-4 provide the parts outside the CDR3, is DAGVTQSPTHLIKTRGQQVTLRCSPKSGHDTVSWYQQALGQGPQFIFQYYEEEERQRGNFPDRFSGHQFPNYSSELNVNALLLGDSALYLCASSPGTGPNEKLFFGSGTQLSVL.

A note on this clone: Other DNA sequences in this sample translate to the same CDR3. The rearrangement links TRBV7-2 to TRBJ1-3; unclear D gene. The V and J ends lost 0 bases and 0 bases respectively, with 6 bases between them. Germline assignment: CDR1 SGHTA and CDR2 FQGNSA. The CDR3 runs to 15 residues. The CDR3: CASSLAGYSGNTIYF. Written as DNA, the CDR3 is TGTGCCAGCAGCTTAGCTGGCTACTCTGGAAACACCATATATTTT.

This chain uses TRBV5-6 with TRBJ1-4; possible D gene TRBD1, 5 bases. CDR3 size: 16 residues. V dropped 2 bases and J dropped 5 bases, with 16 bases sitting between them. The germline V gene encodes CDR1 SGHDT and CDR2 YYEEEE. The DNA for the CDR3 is TGTGCCAGCAGCTTAGGGACGGCCTTTGGGAATGAAAAACTGTTTTTT. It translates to CASSLGTAFGNEKLFF.

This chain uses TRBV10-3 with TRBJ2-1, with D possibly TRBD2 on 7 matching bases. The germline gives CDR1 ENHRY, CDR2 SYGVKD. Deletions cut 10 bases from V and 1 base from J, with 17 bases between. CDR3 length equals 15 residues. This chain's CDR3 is CATHRGAGSYNEQFF. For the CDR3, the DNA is TGTGCCACCCACCGGGGGGCGGGGTCCTACAATGAGCAGTTCTTC.

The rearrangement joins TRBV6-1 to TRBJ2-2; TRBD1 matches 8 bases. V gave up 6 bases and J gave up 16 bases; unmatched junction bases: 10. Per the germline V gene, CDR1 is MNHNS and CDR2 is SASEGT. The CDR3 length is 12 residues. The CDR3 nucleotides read TGTGCCAGCAGGGAGTGGACAGGGAAAACGTTTTTT. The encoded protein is CASREWTGKTFF.

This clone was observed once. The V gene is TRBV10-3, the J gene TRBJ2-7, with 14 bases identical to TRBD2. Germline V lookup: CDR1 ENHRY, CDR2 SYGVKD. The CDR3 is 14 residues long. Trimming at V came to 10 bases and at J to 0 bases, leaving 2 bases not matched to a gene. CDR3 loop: CATGLAGVSYEQYF. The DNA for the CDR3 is TGTGCCACGGGACTAGCGGGGGTCTCCTACGAGCAGTACTTC.

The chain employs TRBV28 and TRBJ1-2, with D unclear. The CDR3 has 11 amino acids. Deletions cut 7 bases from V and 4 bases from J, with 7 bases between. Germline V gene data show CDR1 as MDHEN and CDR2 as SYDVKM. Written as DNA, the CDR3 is TGTGCCAGCACAGCTCTCTATGGCTACACCTTC. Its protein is CASTALYGYTF.

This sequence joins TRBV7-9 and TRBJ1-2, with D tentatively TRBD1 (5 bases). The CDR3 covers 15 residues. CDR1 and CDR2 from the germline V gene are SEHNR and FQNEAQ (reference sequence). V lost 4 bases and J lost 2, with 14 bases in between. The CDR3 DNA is TGTGCCAGCAGCTCTATGGGACGCACGAACTATGGCTACACCTTC. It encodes CASSSMGRTNYGYTF.

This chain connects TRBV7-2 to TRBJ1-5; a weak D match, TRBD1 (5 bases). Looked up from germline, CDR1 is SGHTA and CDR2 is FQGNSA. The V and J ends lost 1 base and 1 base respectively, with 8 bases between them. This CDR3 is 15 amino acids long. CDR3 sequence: CASSLGGPSNQPQHF. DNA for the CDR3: TGTGCCAGCAGCTTAGGGGGACCGAGCAATCAGCCCCAGCATTTT.

This CDR3 is CASRNTSGGTYEQYF. In nucleotides, the CDR3 is TGTGCCAGTAGAAATACTAGCGGGGGAACCTACGAGCAGTACTTC. The rearrangement joins TRBV19 to TRBJ2-7; the match to TRBD2 covers 11 bases. After removal of 6 bases from V and 2 bases from J, the junction contained 6 bases not matched to a gene. The CDR3 is made up of 15 amino acids. Per germline, CDR1 LNHDA and CDR2 SQIVND (reference sequence).

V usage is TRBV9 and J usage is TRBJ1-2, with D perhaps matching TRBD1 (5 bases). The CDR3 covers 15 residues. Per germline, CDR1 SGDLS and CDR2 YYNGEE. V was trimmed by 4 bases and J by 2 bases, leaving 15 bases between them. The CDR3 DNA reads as TGTGCCAGCAGCCCGAGCCCGACAGTAAACTATGGCTACACCTTC. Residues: CASSPSPTVNYGYTF.

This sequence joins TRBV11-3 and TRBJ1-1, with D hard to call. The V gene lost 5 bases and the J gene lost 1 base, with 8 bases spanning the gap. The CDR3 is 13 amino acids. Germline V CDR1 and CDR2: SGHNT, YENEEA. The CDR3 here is CASSRQANTEAFF. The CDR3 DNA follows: TGTGCCAGCAGCCGCCAGGCGAACACTGAAGCTTTCTTT.

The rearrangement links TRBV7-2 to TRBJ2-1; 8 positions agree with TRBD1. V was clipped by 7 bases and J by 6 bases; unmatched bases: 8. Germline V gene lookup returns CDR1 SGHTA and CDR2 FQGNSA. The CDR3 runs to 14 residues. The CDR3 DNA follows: TGTGCCAGCACAGGACAGGGACGTGCCAATGAGCAGTTCTTC. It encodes CASTGQGRANEQFF.

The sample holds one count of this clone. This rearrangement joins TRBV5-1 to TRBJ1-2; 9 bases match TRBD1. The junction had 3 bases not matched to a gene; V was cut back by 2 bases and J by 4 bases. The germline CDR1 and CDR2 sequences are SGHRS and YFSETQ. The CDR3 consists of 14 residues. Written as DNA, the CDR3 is TGCGCCAGCAGCTTACAGGGGGCTGGCTATGGCTACACCTTC. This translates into CASSLQGAGYGYTF. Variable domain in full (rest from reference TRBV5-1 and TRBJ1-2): KAGVTQTPRYLIKTRGQQVTLSCSPISGHRSVSWYQQTPGQGLQFLFEYFSETQRNKGNFPGRFSGRQFSNSRSEMNVSTLELGDSALYLCASSLQGAGYGYTFGSGTRLTVV.

CDR3 nucleotides: TGTGCCAGCTCAAAGGGGGACGGCTATGGCTACACCTTC. As protein: CASSKGDGYGYTF. The V call is TRBV18, the J call TRBJ1-2; D is perhaps TRBD1 (6 bases). The CDR3 runs 13 residues. Trimming shortened V by 5 bases and J by 4 bases, and 11 bases separated the two germline ends. CDR1 KGHSH and CDR2 LQKENI come from the germline V gene.

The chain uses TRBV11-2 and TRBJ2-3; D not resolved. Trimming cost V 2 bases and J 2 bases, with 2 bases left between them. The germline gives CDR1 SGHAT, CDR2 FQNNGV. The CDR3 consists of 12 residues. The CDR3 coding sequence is TGTGCCAGCAGCTTACCCACAGATACGCAGTATTTT. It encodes CASSLPTDTQYF. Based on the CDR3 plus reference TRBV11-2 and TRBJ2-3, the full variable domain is EAGVAQSPRYKIIEKRQSVAFWCNPISGHATLYWYQQILGQGPKLLIQFQNNGVVDDSQLPKDRFSAERLKGVDSTLKIQPAKLEDSAVYLCASSLPTDTQYFGPGTRLTVL.

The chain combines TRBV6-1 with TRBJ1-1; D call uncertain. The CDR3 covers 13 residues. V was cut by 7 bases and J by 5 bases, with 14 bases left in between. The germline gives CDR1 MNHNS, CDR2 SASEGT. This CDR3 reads CASTWTLETEAFF. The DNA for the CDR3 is TGTGCCAGCACCTGGACTCTGGAGACTGAAGCTTTCTTT.

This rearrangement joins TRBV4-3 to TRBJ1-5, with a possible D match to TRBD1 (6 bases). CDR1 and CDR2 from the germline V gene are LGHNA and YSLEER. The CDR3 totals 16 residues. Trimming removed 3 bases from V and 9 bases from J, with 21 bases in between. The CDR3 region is CASSQEGGPQRWPQHF. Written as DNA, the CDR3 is TGCGCCAGCAGCCAGGAGGGGGGGCCACAAAGGTGGCCCCAGCATTTT.

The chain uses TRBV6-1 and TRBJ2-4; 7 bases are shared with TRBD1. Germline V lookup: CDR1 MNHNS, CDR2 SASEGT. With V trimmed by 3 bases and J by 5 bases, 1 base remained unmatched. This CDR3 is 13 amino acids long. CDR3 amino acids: CASSDDRENIQYF. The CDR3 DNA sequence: TGTGCCAGCAGTGATGACAGGGAAAACATTCAGTACTTC.

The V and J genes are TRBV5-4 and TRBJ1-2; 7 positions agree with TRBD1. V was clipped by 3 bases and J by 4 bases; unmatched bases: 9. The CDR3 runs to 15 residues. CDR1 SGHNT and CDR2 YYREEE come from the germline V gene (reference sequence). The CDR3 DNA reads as TGTGCCAGCAGCTGGGGGCAGGGGGAGGGCTATGGCTACACCTTC. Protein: CASSWGQGEGYGYTF.